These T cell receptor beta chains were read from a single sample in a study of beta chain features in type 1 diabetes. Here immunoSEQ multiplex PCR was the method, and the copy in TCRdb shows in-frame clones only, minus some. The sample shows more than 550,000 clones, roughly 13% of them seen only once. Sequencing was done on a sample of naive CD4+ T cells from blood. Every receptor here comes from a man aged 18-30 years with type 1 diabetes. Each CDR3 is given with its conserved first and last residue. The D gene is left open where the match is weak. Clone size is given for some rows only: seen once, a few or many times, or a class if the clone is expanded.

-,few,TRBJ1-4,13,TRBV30,TGTGCCTGGTACCACCGGGGTAATGAAAAACTGTTTTTT,CAWYHRGNEKLFF
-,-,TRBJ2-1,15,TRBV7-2,TGTGCCAGCAGCCGACCCGGGCCGAGCTACAATGAGCAGTTCTTC,CASSRPGPSYNEQFF
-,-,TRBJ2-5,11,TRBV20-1,TGCAGTACCGTTAGCCCTGGGACCCAGTACTTC,CSTVSPGTQYF
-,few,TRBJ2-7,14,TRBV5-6,TGTGCCAGCAGCTTAGGGGCGGGAAACTACGAGCAGTACTTC,CASSLGAGNYEQYF
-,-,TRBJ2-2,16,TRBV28,TGTGCCAGCAGTTTGGCAGGGGGAGGGAACACCGGGGAGCTGTTTTTT,CASSLAGGGNTGELFF
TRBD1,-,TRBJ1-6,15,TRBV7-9,TGTGCCAGCAACGACAGGGGGAATCAAATTTCACCCCTCCACTTT,CASNDRGNQISPLHF
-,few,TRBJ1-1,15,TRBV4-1,TGCGCCAGCAGCCAAGCTATAGACAGGACGACTGAAGCTTTCTTT,CASSQAIDRTTEAFF
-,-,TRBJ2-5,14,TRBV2,TGTGCCAGCAGTTTAGAACGGTCCCGTGAGACCCAGTACTTC,CASSLERSRETQYF
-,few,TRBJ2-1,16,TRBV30,TGTGCCTGGACCTCCTTAACTAGCAGGCGGTACAATGAGCAGTTCTTC,CAWTSLTSRRYNEQFF
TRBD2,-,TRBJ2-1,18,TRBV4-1,TGCGCCAGCAGCCGCGTAGTAGCGGGGAGCGGCTCCTACAATGAGCAGTTCTTC,CASSRVVAGSGSYNEQFF
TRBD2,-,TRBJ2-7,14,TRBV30,TGTGCCTGGAGCGCTAGCGGGGGACCCTACGAGCAGTACTTC,CAWSASGGPYEQYF
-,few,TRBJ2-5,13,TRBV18,TGTGCCAGCTCACCAGGTGTAGTGGAGACCCAGTACTTC,CASSPGVVETQYF
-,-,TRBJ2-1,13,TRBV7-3,TGTGCCAGCAGCTTAGGGACCCCCAGTGAGCAGTTCTTC,CASSLGTPSEQFF
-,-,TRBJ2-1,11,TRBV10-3,TGTGCCGAGGGGGGCTACAATGAGCAGTTCTTC,CAEGGYNEQFF
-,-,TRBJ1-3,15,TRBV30,TGTGCCTGGAGTGTACCCAGGGTATTTGGAAACACCATATATTTT,CAWSVPRVFGNTIYF
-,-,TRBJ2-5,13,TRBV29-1,TGCAGCGTTGGCGACCCCATGGGGGAGACCCAGTACTTC,CSVGDPMGETQYF
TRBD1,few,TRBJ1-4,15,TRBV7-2,TGTGCCAGCAGCTTGGCAGGGACAGGTCAGGAAAAACTGTTTTTT,CASSLAGTGQEKLFF
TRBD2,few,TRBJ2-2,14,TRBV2,TGTGCCAGCAGTGACAGCGGGAAGACCGGGGAGCTGTTTTTT,CASSDSGKTGELFF
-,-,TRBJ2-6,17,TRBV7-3,TGTGCCAGCAGCTTCCTGGGCAGGGCGGCTGGGGCCAACGTCCTGACTTTC,CASSFLGRAAGANVLTF
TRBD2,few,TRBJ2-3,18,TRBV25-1,TGTGCCAGCAGTGAAGAGAGCGGGGGGGCCGGGAACACAGATACGCAGTATTTT,CASSEESGGAGNTDTQYF
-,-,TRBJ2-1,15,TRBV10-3,TGTGCCATCAGTGCGGTCCAGGGCCACAACAATGAGCAGTTCTTC,CAISAVQGHNNEQFF
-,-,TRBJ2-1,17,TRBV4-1,TGCGCCAGCAGCCAAGGGGCCCAGGCGGGCCAATACAATGAGCAGTTCTTC,CASSQGAQAGQYNEQFF
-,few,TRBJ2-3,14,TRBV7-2,TGTGCCAGCAGCACAGGGCTAAGCACAGATACGCAGTATTTT,CASSTGLSTDTQYF
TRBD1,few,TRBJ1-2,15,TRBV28,TGTGCCAGCAGTACTACACAGGGGATGCACTATGGCTACACCTTC,CASSTTQGMHYGYTF
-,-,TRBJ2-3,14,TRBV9,TGTGCCAGCAGCGTAGGACTGAAGGCAGATACGCAGTATTTT,CASSVGLKADTQYF
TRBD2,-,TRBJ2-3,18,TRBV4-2,TGTGCCAGCAGCCAAGTCGGGACTAGCGGGACTAGCACAGATACGCAGTATTTT,CASSQVGTSGTSTDTQYF